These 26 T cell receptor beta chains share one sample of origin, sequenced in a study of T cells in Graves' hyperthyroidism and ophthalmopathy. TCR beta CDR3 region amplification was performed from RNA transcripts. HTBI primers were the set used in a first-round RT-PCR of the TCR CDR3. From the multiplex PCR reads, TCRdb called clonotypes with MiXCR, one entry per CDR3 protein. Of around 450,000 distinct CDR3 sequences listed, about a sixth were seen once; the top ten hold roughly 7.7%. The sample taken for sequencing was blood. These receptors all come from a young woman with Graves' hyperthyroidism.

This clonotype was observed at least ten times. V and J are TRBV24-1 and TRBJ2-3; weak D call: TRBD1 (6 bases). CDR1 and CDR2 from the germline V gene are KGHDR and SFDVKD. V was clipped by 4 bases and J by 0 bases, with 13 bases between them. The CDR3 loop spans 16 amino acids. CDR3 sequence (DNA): TGTGCCACCAGTGACTCCGACAGGAAGAGCACAGATACGCAGTATTTT. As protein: CATSDSDRKSTDTQYF.

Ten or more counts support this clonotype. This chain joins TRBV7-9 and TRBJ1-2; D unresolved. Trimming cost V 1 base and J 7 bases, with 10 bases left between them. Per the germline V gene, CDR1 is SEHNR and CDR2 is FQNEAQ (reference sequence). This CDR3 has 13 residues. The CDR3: CASSLGGQGGYTF. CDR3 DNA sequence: TGTGCCAGCAGCTTAGGAGGCCAAGGTGGCTACACCTTC.

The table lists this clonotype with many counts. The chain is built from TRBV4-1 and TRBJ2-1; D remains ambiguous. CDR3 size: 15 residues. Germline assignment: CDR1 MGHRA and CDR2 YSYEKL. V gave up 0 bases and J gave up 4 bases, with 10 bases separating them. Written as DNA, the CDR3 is TGCGCCAGCAGCCAAGAGTCCAGGAGTTACAATGAGCAGTTCTTC. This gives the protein CASSQESRSYNEQFF.

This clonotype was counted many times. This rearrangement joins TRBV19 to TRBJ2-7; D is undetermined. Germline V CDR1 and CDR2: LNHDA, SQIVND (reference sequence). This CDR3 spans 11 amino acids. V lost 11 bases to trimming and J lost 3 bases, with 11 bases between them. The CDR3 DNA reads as TGTGCCTCCGGTTGGTACTACGAGCAGTACTTC. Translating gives CASGWYYEQYF.

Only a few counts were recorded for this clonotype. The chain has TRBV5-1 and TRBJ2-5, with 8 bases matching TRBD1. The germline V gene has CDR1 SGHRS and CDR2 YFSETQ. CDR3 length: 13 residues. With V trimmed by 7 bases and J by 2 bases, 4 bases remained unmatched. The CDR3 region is CASGQGLQETQYF. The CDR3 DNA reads TGCGCCAGCGGACAGGGATTACAAGAGACCCAGTACTTC. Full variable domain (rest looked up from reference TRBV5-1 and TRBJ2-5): KAGVTQTPRYLIKTRGQQVTLSCSPISGHRSVSWYQQTPGQGLQFLFEYFSETQRNKGNFPGRFSGRQFSNSRSEMNVSTLELGDSALYLCASGQGLQETQYFGPGTRLLVL.

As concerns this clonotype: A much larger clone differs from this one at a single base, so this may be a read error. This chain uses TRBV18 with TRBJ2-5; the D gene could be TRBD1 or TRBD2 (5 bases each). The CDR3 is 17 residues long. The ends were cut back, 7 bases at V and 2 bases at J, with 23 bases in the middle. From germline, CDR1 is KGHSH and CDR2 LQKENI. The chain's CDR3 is CASLPRAQWDGQETQYF. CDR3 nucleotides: TGTGCCAGCTTACCGCGCGCCCAATGGGACGGTCAAGAGACCCAGTACTTC.

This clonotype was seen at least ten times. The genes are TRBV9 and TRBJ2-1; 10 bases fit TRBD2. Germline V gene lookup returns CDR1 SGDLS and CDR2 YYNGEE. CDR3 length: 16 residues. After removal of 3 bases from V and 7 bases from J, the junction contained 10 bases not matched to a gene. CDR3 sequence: CASSARLAGAGNEQFF. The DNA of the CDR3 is TGTGCCAGCAGCGCCCGGCTAGCGGGAGCGGGTAATGAGCAGTTCTTC.

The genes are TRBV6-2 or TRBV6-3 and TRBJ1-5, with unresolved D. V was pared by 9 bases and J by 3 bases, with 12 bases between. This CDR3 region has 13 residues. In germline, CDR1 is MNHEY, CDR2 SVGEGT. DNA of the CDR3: TGTGCCAGTTTAGGCCGGGCCAATCAGCCCCAGCATTTT. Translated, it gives CASLGRANQPQHF.

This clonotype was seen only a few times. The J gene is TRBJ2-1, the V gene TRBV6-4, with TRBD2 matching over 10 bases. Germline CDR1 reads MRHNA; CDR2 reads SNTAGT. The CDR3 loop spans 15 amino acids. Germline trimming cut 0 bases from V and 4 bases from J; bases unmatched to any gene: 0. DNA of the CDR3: TGTGCCAGCAGTGACTCACTAGCGGGGTACAATGAGCAGTTCTTC. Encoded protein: CASSDSLAGYNEQFF.

The DNA of the CDR3 is TGTGCCAGCAGTGGCCCCCATGACAGCACAATATACCTCCAAGAGACCCAGTACTTC. Translation: CASSGPHDSTIYLQETQYF. V gene TRBV25-1 combines with J gene TRBJ2-5; D may be TRBD1 (5 bases). Germline CDR1 is MGHDK and CDR2 is SYGVNS. The CDR3 is made up of 19 amino acids. Trimming removed 4 bases at V and 1 base at J, with 25 bases between.

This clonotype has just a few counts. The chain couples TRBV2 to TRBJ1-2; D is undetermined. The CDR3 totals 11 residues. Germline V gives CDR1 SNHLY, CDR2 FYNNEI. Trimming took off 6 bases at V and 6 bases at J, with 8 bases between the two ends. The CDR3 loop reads CASRPLDGYTF. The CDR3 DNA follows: TGTGCCAGCAGGCCCCTTGATGGCTACACCTTC.

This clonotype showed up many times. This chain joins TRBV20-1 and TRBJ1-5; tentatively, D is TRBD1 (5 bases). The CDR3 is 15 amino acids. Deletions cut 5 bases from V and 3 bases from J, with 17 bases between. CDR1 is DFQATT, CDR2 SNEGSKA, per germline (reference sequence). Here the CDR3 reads CSAPPGRGDNQPQHF. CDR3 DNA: TGCAGTGCTCCTCCGGGACGGGGCGACAATCAGCCCCAGCATTTT.

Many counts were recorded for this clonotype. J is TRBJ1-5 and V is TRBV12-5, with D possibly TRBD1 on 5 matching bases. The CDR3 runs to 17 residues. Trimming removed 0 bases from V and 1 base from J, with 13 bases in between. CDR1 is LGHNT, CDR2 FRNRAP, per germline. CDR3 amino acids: CASGLVREWRSNQPQHF. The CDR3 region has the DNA TGTGCTAGTGGTTTGGTCAGGGAATGGAGGAGCAATCAGCCCCAGCATTTT.

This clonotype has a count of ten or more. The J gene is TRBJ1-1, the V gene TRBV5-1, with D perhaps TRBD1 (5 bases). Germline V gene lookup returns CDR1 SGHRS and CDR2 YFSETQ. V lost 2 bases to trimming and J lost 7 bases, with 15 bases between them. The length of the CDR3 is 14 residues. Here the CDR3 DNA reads TGCGCCAGCAGCTTAGCAGGGCAGGAGTATGAAGCTTTCTTT. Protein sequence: CASSLAGQEYEAFF.

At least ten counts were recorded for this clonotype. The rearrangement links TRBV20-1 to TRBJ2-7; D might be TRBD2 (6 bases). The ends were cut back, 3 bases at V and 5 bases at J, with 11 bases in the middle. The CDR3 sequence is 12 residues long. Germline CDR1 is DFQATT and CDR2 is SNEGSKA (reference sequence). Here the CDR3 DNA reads TGCAGTGCTAGGAGGAGGGAGGACGAGCAGTACTTC. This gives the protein CSARRREDEQYF.

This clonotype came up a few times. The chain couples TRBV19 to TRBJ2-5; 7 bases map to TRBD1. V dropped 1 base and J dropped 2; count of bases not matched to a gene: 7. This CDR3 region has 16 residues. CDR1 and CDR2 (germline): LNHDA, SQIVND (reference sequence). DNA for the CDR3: TGTGCCAGTAGTATAGGGACAGGCGACTTACAAGAGACCCAGTACTTC. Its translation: CASSIGTGDLQETQYF.

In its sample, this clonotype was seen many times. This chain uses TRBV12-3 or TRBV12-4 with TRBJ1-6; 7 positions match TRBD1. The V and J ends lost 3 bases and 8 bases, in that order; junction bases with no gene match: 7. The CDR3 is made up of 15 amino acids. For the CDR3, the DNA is TGTGCCAGCAGTTTTTTCGGGACAGCAGATTCACCCCTCCACTTT. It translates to CASSFFGTADSPLHF.

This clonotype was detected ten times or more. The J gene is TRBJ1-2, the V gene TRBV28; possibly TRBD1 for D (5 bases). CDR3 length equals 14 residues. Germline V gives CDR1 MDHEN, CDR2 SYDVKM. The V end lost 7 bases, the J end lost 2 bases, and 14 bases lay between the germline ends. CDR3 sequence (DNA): TGTGCCAGCACTGAAACGAGGGGAAACTATGGCTACACCTTC. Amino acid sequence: CASTETRGNYGYTF.

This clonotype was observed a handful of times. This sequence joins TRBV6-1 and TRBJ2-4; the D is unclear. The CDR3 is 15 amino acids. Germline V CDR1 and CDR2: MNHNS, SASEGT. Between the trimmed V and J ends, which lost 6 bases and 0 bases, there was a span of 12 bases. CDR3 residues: CASSPFGLAKNIQYF. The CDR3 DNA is TGTGCCAGCAGCCCATTTGGGCTAGCCAAAAACATTCAGTACTTC.

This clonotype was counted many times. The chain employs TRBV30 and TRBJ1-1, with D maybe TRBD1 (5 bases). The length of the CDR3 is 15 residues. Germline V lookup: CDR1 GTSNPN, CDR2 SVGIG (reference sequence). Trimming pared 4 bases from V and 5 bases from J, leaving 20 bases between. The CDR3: CAWIPGAGVGTEAFF. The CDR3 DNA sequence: TGTGCCTGGATACCTGGGGCCGGGGTTGGGACTGAAGCTTTCTTT.

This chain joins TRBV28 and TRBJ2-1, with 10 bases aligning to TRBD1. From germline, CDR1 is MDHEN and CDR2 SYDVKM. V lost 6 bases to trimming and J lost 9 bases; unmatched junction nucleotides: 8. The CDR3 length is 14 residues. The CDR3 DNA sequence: TGTGCCAGCAGCCTCCGGGACAGGGGAAGTGAGCAGTTCTTC. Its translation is CASSLRDRGSEQFF.

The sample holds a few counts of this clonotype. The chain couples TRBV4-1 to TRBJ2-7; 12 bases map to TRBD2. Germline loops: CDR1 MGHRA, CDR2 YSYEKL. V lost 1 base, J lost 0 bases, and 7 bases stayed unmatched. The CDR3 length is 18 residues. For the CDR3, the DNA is TGCGCCAGCAGCCAAGGGCTAGCGGGAGGGTCGGGCTCCTACGAGCAGTACTTC. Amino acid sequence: CASSQGLAGGSGSYEQYF.

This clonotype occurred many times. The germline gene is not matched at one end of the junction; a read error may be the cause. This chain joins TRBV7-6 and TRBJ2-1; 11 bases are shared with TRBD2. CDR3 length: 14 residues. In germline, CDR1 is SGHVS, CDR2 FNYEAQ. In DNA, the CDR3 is TGTGCCAGCAGCCTAGCGGGAGGCCACGACGAGCAGTTCTTC. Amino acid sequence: CASSLAGGHDEQFF.

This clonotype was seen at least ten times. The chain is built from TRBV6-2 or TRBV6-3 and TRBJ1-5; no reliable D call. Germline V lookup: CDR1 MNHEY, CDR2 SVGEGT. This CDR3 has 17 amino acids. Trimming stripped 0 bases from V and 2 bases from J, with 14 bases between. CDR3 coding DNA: TGTGCCAGCAGTTACTCGATGAGGGAAAAGGGCAATCAGCCCCAGCATTTT. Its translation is CASSYSMREKGNQPQHF.

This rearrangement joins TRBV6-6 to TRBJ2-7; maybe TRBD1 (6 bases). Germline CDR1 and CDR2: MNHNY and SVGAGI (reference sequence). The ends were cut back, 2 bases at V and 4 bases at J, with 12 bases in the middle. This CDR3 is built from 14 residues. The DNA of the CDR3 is TGTGCCAGCAGTTACGGGCAGGGGTATTACGAGCAGTACTTC. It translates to CASSYGQGYYEQYF.

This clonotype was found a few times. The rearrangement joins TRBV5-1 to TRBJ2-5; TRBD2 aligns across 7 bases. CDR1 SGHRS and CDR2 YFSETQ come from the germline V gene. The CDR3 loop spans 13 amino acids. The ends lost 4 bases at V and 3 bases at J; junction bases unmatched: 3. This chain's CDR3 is CASSGGGKETQYF. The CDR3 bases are TGCGCCAGCAGCGGCGGGGGTAAAGAGACCCAGTACTTC.